This T cell receptor beta chain was documented in a study of T cells in Graves' hyperthyroidism and ophthalmopathy. General study points: Researchers found most expanded thyroid clonotypes above 0.001 in blood as well.

This clonotype was counted a single time. Its antigen is as yet unknown. Germline V CDR1 and CDR2: SEHNR, FQNEAQ (reference sequence). Trimming shortened V by 4 bases and J by 0 bases, and 15 bases separated the two germline ends. The CDR3 consists of 16 residues. Recently diagnosed hyperthyroidism of less than 2 months' duration affected patients aged 18 to 65. Researchers amplified the TCR beta CDR3 regions from RNA transcripts. Initially, a first-round RT-PCR of the TCR CDR3 employed the HTBI primer set. MiXCR, applied by TCRdb to the multiplex PCR reads, yields one record per CDR3 protein. The sample lists hundreds of thousands of distinct CDR3 sequences; roughly 50% were seen once.

Sequencing was done on a sample of peripheral blood or thyroid tissue (not recorded which). The TCR originated in a woman aged 18-35 years with Graves' hyperthyroidism. V usage is TRBV7-9 and J usage is TRBJ1-1; D remains ambiguous. The CDR3 protein is CASSSGNERMNTEAFF. The CDR3 bases are TGTGCCAGCAGCTCGGGAAATGAGCGGATGAACACTGAAGCTTTCTTT.